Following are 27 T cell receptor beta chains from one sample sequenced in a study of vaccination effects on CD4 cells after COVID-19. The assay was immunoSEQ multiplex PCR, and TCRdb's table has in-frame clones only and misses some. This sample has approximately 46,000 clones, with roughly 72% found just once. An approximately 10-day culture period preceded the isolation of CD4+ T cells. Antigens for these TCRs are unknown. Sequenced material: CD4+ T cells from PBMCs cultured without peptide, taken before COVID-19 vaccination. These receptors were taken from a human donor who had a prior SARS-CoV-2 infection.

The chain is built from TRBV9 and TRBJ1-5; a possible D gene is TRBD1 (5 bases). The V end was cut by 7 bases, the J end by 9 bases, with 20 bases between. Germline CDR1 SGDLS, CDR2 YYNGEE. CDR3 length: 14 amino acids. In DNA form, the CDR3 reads TGTGCCAGCGGGACGGGGGGGGAGTTTGGGCCCCAGCATTTT. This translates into CASGTGGEFGPQHF. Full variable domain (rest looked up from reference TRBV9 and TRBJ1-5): DSGVTQTPKHLITATGQRVTLRCSPRSGDLSVYWYQQSLDQGLQFLIQYYNGEERAKGNILERFSAQQFPDLHSELNLSSLELGDSALYFCASGTGGEFGPQHFGDGTRLSIL.

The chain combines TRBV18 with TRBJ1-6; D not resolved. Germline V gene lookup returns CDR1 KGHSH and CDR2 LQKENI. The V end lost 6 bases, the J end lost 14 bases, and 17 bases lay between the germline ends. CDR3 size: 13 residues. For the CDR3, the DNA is TGTGCCAGCTCGGATTCCGAGCTCGGGGCCCTCCACTTT. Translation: CASSDSELGALHF.

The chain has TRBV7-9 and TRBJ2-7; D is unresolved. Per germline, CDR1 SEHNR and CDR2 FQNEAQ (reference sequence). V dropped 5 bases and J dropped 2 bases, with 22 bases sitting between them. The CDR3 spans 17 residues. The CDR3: CASSHPRDTPLPYEQYF. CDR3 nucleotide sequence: TGTGCCAGCAGCCACCCCAGAGACACCCCGCTGCCCTACGAGCAGTACTTC. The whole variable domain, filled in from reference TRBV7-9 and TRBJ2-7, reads DTGVSQNPRHKITKRGQNVTFRCDPISEHNRLYWYRQTLGQGPEFLTYFQNEAQLEKSRLLSDRFSAERPKGSFSTLEIQRTEQGDSAMYLCASSHPRDTPLPYEQYFGPGTRLTVT.

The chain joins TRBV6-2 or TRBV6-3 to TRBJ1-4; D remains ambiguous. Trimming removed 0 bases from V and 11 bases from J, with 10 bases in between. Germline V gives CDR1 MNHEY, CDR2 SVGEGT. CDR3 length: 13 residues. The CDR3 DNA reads TGTGCCAGCAGTTACTCGAAACTGGGGAAACTGTTTTTT. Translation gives CASSYSKLGKLFF.

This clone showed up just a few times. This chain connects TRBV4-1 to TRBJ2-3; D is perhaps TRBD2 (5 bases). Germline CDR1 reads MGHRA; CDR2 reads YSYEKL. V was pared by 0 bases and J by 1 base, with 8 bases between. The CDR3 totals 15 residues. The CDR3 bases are TGCGCCAGCAGCCAAGATGTCGGGGGCACAGATACGCAGTATTTT. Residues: CASSQDVGGTDTQYF.

The CDR3 region is CASRSWALRNTEAFF. In DNA, the CDR3 is TGTGCCAGCAGGTCGTGGGCTCTTCGGAACACTGAAGCTTTCTTT. The chain has TRBV27 and TRBJ1-1, with D uncertain. The CDR3 contains 15 residues. Germline V gives CDR1 MNHEY, CDR2 SMNVEV (reference sequence). Trimming pared 6 bases from V and 1 base from J, leaving 15 bases between.

CDR3 sequence reads: CATSGLKRTGDSYEQYF. In DNA, the CDR3 is TGTGCCACCAGCGGCCTCAAACGGACAGGGGACTCCTACGAGCAGTACTTC. The chain links TRBV15 to TRBJ2-7, with 9 bases identical to TRBD1. CDR3 size: 17 residues. Germline values: CDR1 LNHNV, CDR2 YYDKDF (reference sequence). V was clipped by 5 bases and J by 0 bases; unmatched bases: 11.

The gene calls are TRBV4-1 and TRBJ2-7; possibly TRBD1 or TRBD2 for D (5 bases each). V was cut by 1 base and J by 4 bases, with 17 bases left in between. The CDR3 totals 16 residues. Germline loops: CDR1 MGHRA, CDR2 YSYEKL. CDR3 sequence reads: CASSQAGAEVRYEQYF. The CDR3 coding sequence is TGCGCCAGCAGCCAAGCCGGGGCGGAGGTAAGGTACGAGCAGTACTTC.

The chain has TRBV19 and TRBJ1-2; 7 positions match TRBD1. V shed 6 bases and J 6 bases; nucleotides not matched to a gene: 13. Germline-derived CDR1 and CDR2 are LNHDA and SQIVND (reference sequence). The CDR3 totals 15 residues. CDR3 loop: CASSPFRDRIDGYTF. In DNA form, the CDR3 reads TGTGCCAGTAGCCCCTTCCGGGACAGAATAGATGGCTACACCTTC.

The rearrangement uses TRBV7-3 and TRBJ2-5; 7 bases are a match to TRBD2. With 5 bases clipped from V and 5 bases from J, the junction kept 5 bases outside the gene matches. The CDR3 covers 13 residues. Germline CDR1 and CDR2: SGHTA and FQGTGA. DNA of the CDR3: TGTGCCAGCAGCCCAGCGGGGAGGGAGACCCAGTACTTC. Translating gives CASSPAGRETQYF.

CDR3 nucleotide sequence: TGTGCCAGCAGCCCTGGGACAGACCAAGAGACCCAGTACTTC. This translates into CASSPGTDQETQYF. The chain employs TRBV5-5 and TRBJ2-5, with 7 bases matching TRBD1. In germline, CDR1 is SGHKS, CDR2 YYEKEE (reference sequence). V trimming: 4 bases; J trimming: 0 bases; junction bases outside the gene matches: 3. The CDR3 has 14 amino acids.

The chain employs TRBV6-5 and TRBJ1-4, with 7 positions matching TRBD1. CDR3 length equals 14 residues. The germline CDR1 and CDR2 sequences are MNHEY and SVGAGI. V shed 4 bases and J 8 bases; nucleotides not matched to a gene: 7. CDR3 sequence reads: CASSSAGGWEKLFF. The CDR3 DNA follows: TGTGCCAGCAGTTCGGCAGGGGGTTGGGAAAAACTGTTTTTT.

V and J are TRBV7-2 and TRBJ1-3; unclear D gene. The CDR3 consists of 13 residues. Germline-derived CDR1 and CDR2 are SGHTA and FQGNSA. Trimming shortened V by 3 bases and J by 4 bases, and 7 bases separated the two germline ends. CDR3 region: CASSFAEGNTIYF. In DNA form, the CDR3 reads TGTGCCAGCAGCTTTGCAGAAGGAAACACCATATATTTT.

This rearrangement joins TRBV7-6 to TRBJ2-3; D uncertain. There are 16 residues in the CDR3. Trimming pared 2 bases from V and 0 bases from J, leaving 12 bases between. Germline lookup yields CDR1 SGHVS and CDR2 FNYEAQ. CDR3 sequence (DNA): TGTGCCAGCAGCTTATGGGTCGAAGTCAGCACAGATACGCAGTATTTT. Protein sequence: CASSLWVEVSTDTQYF.

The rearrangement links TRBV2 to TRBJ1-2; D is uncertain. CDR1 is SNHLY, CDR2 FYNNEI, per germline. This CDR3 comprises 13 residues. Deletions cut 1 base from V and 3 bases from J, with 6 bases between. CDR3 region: CASSEGQDYGYTF. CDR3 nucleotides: TGTGCCAGCAGTGAAGGTCAGGACTATGGCTACACCTTC. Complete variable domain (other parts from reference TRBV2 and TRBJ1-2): EPEVTQTPSHQVTQMGQEVILRCVPISNHLYFYWYRQILGQKVEFLVSFYNNEISEKSEIFDDQFSVERPDGSNFTLKIRSTKLEDSAMYFCASSEGQDYGYTFGSGTRLTVV.

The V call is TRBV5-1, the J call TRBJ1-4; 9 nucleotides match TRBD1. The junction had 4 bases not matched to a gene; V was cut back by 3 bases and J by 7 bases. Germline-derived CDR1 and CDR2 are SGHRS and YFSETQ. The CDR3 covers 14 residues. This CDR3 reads CASSSDRGGEKLFF. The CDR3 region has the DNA TGCGCCAGCAGCTCGGACAGGGGAGGTGAAAAACTGTTTTTT. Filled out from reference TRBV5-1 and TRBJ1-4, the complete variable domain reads KAGVTQTPRYLIKTRGQQVTLSCSPISGHRSVSWYQQTPGQGLQFLFEYFSETQRNKGNFPGRFSGRQFSNSRSEMNVSTLELGDSALYLCASSSDRGGEKLFFGSGTQLSVL.

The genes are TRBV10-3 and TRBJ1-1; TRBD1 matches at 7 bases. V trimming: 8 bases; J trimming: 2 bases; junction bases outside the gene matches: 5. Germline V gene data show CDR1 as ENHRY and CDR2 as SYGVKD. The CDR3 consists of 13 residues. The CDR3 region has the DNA TGTGCCATCGGAAGACAGGGCAACACTGAAGCTTTCTTT. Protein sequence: CAIGRQGNTEAFF.

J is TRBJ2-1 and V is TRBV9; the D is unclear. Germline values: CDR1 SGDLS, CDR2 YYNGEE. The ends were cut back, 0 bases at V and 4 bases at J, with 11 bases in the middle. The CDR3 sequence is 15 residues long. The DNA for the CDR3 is TGTGCCAGCAGCGTAGACCCAGGTTGGTACAATGAGCAGTTCTTC. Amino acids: CASSVDPGWYNEQFF.

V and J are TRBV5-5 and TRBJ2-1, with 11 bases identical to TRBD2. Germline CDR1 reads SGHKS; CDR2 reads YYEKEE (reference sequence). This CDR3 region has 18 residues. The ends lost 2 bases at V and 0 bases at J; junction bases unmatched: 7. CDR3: CASSLLGTSGTSYNEQFF. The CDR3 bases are TGTGCCAGCAGCTTACTAGGGACTAGCGGTACCTCCTACAATGAGCAGTTCTTC.

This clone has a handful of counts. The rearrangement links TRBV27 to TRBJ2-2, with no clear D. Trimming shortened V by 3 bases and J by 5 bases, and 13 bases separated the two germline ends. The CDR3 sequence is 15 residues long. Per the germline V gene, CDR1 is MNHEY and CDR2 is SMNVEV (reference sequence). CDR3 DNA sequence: TGTGCCAGCAGTTTTGTGCCAAAGAGGACCGGGGAGCTGTTTTTT. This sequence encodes CASSFVPKRTGELFF.

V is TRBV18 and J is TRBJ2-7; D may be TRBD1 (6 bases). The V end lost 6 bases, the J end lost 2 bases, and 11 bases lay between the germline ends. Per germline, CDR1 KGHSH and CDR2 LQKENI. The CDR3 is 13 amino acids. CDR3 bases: TGTGCCAGCTCCCGGACAGCCACCTACGAGCAGTACTTC. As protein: CASSRTATYEQYF.

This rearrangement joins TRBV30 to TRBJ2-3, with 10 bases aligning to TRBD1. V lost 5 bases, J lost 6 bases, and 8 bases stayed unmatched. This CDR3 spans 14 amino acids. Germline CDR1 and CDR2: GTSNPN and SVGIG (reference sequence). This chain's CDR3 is CAWGTTGGADTQYF. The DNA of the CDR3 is TGTGCCTGGGGAACGACAGGGGGCGCGGATACGCAGTATTTT.

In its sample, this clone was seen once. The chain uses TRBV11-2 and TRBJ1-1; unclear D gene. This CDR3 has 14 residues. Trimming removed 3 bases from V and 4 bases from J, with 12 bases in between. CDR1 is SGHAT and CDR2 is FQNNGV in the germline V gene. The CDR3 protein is CASSFRGMGTEAFF. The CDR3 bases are TGTGCCAGCAGCTTCCGCGGGATGGGCACTGAAGCTTTCTTT. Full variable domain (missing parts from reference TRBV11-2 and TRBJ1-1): EAGVAQSPRYKIIEKRQSVAFWCNPISGHATLYWYQQILGQGPKLLIQFQNNGVVDDSQLPKDRFSAERLKGVDSTLKIQPAKLEDSAVYLCASSFRGMGTEAFFGQGTRLTVV.

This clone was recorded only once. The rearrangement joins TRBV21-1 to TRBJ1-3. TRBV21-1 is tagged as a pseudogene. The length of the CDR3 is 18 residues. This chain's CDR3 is CASSNFKLVRYSGNTIYF. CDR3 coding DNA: TGTGCCAGCAGCAACTTCAAACTGGTCCGTTACTCTGGAAACACCATATATTTT.

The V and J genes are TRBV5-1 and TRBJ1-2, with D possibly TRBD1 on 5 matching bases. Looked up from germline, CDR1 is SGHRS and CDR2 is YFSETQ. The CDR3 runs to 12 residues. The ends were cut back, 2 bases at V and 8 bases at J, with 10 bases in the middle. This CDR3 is CASSLSGVGYTF. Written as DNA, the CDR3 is TGCGCCAGCAGCTTATCGGGGGTAGGCTACACCTTC.

CDR3 nucleotide sequence: TGTGCCAGCAGCTTATGGGGGACAGGGGATTACAATGAGCAGTTCTTC. Its protein is CASSLWGTGDYNEQFF. This chain links TRBV7-2 with TRBJ2-1, with 10 positions matching TRBD1. The J segment lost 4 bases and the V segment lost 2 bases, leaving 5 bases of the junction unmatched. This CDR3 contains 16 residues. Germline V gene sequence: CDR1 SGHTA, CDR2 FQGNSA.

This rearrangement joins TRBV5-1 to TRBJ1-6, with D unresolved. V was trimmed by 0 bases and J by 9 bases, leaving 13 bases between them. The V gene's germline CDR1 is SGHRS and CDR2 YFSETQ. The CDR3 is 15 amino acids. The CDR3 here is CASSLVGSGISPLHF. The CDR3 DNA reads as TGCGCCAGCAGCTTGGTTGGGAGCGGGATTTCACCCCTCCACTTT.